These 19 T cell receptor beta chains came from one sample sequenced in a study of T cells in Graves' hyperthyroidism and ophthalmopathy. Amplification targeted TCR beta CDR3 regions from RNA transcripts. Researchers ran a first-round RT-PCR on the TCR CDR3 using the HTBI primer set. TCRdb reprocessed the multiplex PCR reads with MiXCR, giving one entry per CDR3 protein. The data contain over 350,000 distinct CDR3 sequences, about 14% of them seen just once; the ten biggest clones take up 28%. The specimen was blood. Every receptor here comes from a man in his fifties or sixties with Graves' ophthalmopathy.

This clonotype has a count of ten or more. The J gene is TRBJ2-7, the V gene TRBV18; a weak D match, TRBD2 (5 bases). Germline loops: CDR1 KGHSH, CDR2 LQKENI. The CDR3 consists of 11 residues. Between the trimmed V and J ends, which lost 4 bases and 5 bases, there was a span of 6 bases. The CDR3 nucleotides are TGTGCCAGCTCACGGGAGAACGAGCAGTACTTC. This encodes CASSRENEQYF.

This clonotype was counted ten times or more. CDR3 sequence reads: CSATGTGVGDSPLHF. The CDR3 bases are TGCAGTGCAACGGGGACAGGGGTCGGTGATTCACCCCTCCACTTT. The rearrangement links TRBV20-1 to TRBJ1-6, with 10 bases identical to TRBD1. The V gene end was trimmed by 6 bases and the J gene end by 8 bases; junction bases not matched to a gene: 10. Germline V gene sequence: CDR1 DFQATT, CDR2 SNEGSKA (reference sequence). This CDR3 spans 15 amino acids.

This clonotype was detected ten times or more. V and J are TRBV30 and TRBJ2-4, with D unclear. This CDR3 contains 16 residues. Trimming removed 4 bases from V and 0 bases from J, with 16 bases in between. CDR1 GTSNPN and CDR2 SVGIG come from the germline V gene (reference sequence). CDR3 DNA sequence: TGTGCCTGGATCCTCCAGACGGAACTAGCCAAAAACATTCAGTACTTC. This encodes CAWILQTELAKNIQYF.

This clonotype was seen ten or more times. J is TRBJ2-1 and V is TRBV18; TRBD2 matches 9 bases. The CDR3 is made up of 17 amino acids. The junction had 4 bases not matched to a gene; V was cut back by 0 bases and J by 1 base. The V gene's germline CDR1 is KGHSH and CDR2 LQKENI. The DNA of the CDR3 is TGTGCCAGCTCACCACCGAAGCGGGAGGTTTCCTACAATGAGCAGTTCTTC. Protein sequence: CASSPPKREVSYNEQFF.

This clonotype appeared many times. The CDR3 bases are TGTGCCAGCAGCGTAGAACCGGGAGCGGCAGATACGCAGTATTTT. It yields the protein CASSVEPGAADTQYF. V gene TRBV9 combines with J gene TRBJ2-3; possible D gene TRBD2, 6 bases. Trimming removed 0 bases at V and 4 bases at J, with 12 bases between. This CDR3 region has 15 residues. CDR1 is SGDLS, CDR2 YYNGEE, per germline.

In the case of this clonotype: A much larger clonotype is one base distant, so this may be a read error. The chain joins TRBV29-1 to TRBJ2-7; D gene ambiguous. Trimming took off 4 bases at V and 6 bases at J, with 16 bases between the two ends. Germline V CDR1 and CDR2: SQVTM, ANQGSEA. The CDR3 totals 13 residues. Here the CDR3 DNA reads TGCAGCGTTGTATGGGCAGCAACCTGCGAGCAGTACTTC. It specifies CSVVWAATCEQYF.

The sample holds a few counts of this clonotype. J is TRBJ2-3 and V is TRBV19, with 7 bases identical to TRBD1. J lost 8 bases, V lost 6 bases, and 8 bases had no gene match. The CDR3 has 13 amino acids. Germline CDR1 is LNHDA and CDR2 is SQIVND (reference sequence). CDR3 protein: CASSETTGTTQYF. The CDR3, as DNA: TGTGCCAGTAGCGAGACGACAGGGACTACGCAGTATTTT.

In its sample, this clonotype was seen a few times. A much larger clone differs by one base, so this may be a read error. V is TRBV3-1 and J is TRBJ1-1; 9 bases are a match to TRBD1. Germline CDR1 is LGHDT and CDR2 is YNNKEL (reference sequence). The CDR3 is 14 amino acids. The CDR3 nucleotides read TGTGCCAGCAGCCAGGGACAGGGTGGCACTGAAACTTTCTTT. It specifies CASSQGQGGTETFF.

This clonotype has just a few counts. The gene calls are TRBV6-2 or TRBV6-3 and TRBJ1-1; 7 bases map to TRBD1. The germline gives CDR1 MNHEY, CDR2 SVGEGT. The CDR3 consists of 15 residues. The V and J ends lost 7 bases and 2 bases, in that order; junction bases with no gene match: 10. The CDR3 DNA sequence: TGTGCCAGCACAGCGACAGGGACAATAAACACTGAAGCTTTCTTT. Its protein product is CASTATGTINTEAFF.

CDR3 protein: CASSQDPSGSEEQFF. CDR3 nucleotides: TGTGCCAGCAGCCAAGACCCTAGCGGGAGTGAGGAGCAGTTCTTC. The chain joins TRBV4-2 to TRBJ2-1, with TRBD2 matching 10 bases. V was clipped by 0 bases and J by 10 bases; unmatched bases: 6. The CDR3 contains 15 residues. CDR1 and CDR2 from the germline V gene are LGHNA and YNFKEQ.

This clonotype came up many times. The chain joins TRBV29-1 to TRBJ1-2; D possibly corresponds to TRBD1 (5 bases). Between the trimmed V and J ends, which lost 4 bases and 9 bases, there was a span of 24 bases. The CDR3 spans 15 residues. Per the germline V gene, CDR1 is SQVTM and CDR2 is ANQGSEA. In DNA, the CDR3 is TGCAGCGTTGGCGGGACGGGAGTTGGGGCTTCAAGCTACACCTTC. It specifies CSVGGTGVGASSYTF.

This chain joins TRBV5-1 and TRBJ2-3, with a weak D call TRBD2 (6 bases). The CDR3 consists of 14 residues. Trimming stripped 2 bases from V and 5 bases from J, with 12 bases between. The germline gives CDR1 SGHRS, CDR2 YFSETQ. The CDR3 nucleotides read TGCGCCAGCAGCTTAAGCGGAGGGGTAGATACGCAGTATTTT. Translating gives CASSLSGGVDTQYF.

This clonotype was counted ten times or more. The chain carries TRBV27 and TRBJ2-2; D is possibly TRBD2 (5 bases). Between the trimmed V and J ends, which lost 4 bases and 4 bases, there was a span of 13 bases. This CDR3 has 15 amino acids. In germline, CDR1 is MNHEY, CDR2 SMNVEV (reference sequence). CDR3 residues: CASSSMQRRTGELFF. The CDR3 DNA is TGTGCCAGCAGTTCCATGCAGCGGCGCACCGGGGAGCTGTTTTTT.

Many counts were recorded for this clonotype. This sequence joins TRBV20-1 and TRBJ2-1; tentatively, D is TRBD1 or TRBD2 (6 bases each). CDR3 length equals 16 residues. Looked up from germline, CDR1 is DFQATT and CDR2 is SNEGSKA (reference sequence). V was clipped by 0 bases and J by 7 bases, with 19 bases between them. The CDR3 DNA is TGCAGTGCTAGAGATTATTCAAGCGGAGGGGGAAATGAGCAGTTCTTC. This sequence encodes CSARDYSSGGGNEQFF.

J is TRBJ2-3 and V is TRBV6-2 or TRBV6-3, with TRBD2 matching 9 bases. The CDR3 loop spans 16 amino acids. The V gene end was trimmed by 2 bases and the J gene end by 4 bases; junction bases not matched to a gene: 7. Germline CDR1 MNHEY, CDR2 SVGEGT. The CDR3 loop is CASSYGGRAPPDTQYF. The CDR3 DNA reads as TGTGCCAGCAGTTACGGCGGGAGGGCCCCGCCAGATACGCAGTATTTT.

The chain combines TRBV9 with TRBJ1-2; TRBD1 matches 10 bases. Germline V gene lookup returns CDR1 SGDLS and CDR2 YYNGEE. This CDR3 contains 18 residues. The junction had 12 bases not matched to a gene; V was cut back by 0 bases and J by 4 bases. The CDR3 sequence is CASSVDYRTGGKIYGYTF. In DNA, the CDR3 is TGTGCCAGCAGCGTAGATTATAGGACAGGGGGTAAAATCTATGGCTACACCTTC.

This clonotype was seen ten or more times. The chain has TRBV7-2 and TRBJ2-3; D gene uncertain. Germline CDR1 and CDR2: SGHTA and FQGNSA. V lost 5 bases, J lost 3 bases, and 9 bases lay in between. The CDR3 runs 13 residues. CDR3 DNA: TGTGCCAGCAGCGTCACGAGGACAGATACGCAGTATTTT. This encodes CASSVTRTDTQYF.

The chain is built from TRBV6-1 and TRBJ2-1; TRBD2 aligns across 12 bases. This CDR3 contains 13 residues. In germline, CDR1 is MNHNS, CDR2 SASEGT. Unmatched junction bases numbered 2, after V lost 5 bases and J lost 9 bases. The CDR3 coding sequence is TGTGCCAGCAGTCTAGCGGGAGGGGGTGAGCAGTTCTTC. As protein: CASSLAGGGEQFF.

This clonotype was counted many times. The V gene is TRBV5-1, the J gene TRBJ2-7, with D possibly being TRBD1 (7 bases). V was shortened by 4 bases and J by 0 bases, with 20 bases between the two germline ends. Looked up from germline, CDR1 is SGHRS and CDR2 is YFSETQ. CDR3 length: 17 amino acids. CDR3 protein: CASSVDRLSGNSYEQYF. The CDR3 region has the DNA TGCGCCAGCAGCGTGGACAGGCTTAGCGGCAACTCCTACGAGCAGTACTTC.